This section outlines one T cell receptor beta chain sequence together with its context. Its antigen is still unknown. This sample stems from a study of OX40 agonist ivuxolimab in advanced cancers. The wider study: Therapy given before enrollment (anti-PD-1, anti-PD-L1 or anti-CTLA-4) was allowed, and 35% to 45% had some. Points from the study as a whole: Relative to CD4+ cells, CD8+ T cells on average had more expanded clones.

Blood sampling was done at baseline, cycle 4 day 1, and cycle 7 day 1. In germline, CDR1 is LGHNT, CDR2 FRNRAP. CDR3 length: 12 amino acids. V was trimmed by 0 bases and J by 4 bases, leaving 3 bases between them. Assay used: immunoSEQ multiplex PCR; TCRdb lists only in-frame clones, some missing. The sample has tens of thousands of clones, roughly 90% seen once. The sequencing here drew on CD4+ or CD8+ T cells sorted from blood, taken in a trial of the OX40 agonist ivuxolimab. This sequence joins TRBV12-5 and TRBJ2-5; D not resolved. The TCR sequence derives from an adult with an advanced solid tumor such as melanoma, head and neck, liver or kidney cancer. The CDR3 reads CASGLVLETQYF. The CDR3, as DNA: TGTGCTAGTGGTTTGGTTTTAGAGACCCAGTACTTC.